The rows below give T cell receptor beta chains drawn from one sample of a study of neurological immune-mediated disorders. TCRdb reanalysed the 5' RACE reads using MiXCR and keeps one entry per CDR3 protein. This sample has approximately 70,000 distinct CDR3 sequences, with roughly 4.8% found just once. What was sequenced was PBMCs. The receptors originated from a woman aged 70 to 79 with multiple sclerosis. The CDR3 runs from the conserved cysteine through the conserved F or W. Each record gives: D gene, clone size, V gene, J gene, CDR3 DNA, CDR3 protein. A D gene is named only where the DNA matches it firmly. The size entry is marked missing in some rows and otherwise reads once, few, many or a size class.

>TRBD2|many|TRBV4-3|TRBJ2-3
TGCGCCAGCAGCCAAGCCATCCCGGTTACTAGCGGAGGTAGCACAGATACGCAGTATTTT
CASSQAIPVTSGGSTDTQYF
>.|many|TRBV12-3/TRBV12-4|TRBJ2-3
TGTGCCAGCACCCTATCGGGTGGCACAGATACGCAGTATTTT
CASTLSGGTDTQYF
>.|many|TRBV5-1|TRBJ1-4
TGCGCCAGCAGCCCCGGTATTGTTCGGGGTGAAAAACTGTTTTTT
CASSPGIVRGEKLFF
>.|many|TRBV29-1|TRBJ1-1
TGCAGCGTTGGTGGGGTATCGAACACTGAAGCTTTCTTT
CSVGGVSNTEAFF
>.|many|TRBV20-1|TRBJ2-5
TGCAGTGCTAGAGACTGGAAAGAGACCCAGTACTTC
CSARDWKETQYF
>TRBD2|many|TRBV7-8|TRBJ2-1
TGTGCCAGCAGCTTAGGAACTAGCGGGATTTCCTACAATGAGCAGTTCTTC
CASSLGTSGISYNEQFF
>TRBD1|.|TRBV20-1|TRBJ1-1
TGCAGTGCCCCTCGCCCAATACAGGGGGGTACTGAAGCTTTCTTT
CSAPRPIQGGTEAFF
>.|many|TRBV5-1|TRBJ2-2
TGCGCCAGCAATTTGGGGTCGAACACCGGGGAGCTGTTTTTT
CASNLGSNTGELFF
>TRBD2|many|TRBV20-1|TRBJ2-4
TGCAGTGCTCAGGGACTAGCGGGAACCAAAAACATTCAGTACTTC
CSAQGLAGTKNIQYF
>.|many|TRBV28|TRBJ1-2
TGTGCCAGCAGTTTGACCGTCTATGGCTACACCTTC
CASSLTVYGYTF
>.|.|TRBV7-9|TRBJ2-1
TGTGCCAGCAGCTTAGCCCGAGAGCAGTTCTTC
CASSLAREQFF
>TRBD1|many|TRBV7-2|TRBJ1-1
TGTGCCAGCAGCTACGGGACAGGGAGTGCGGCTTTCTTT
CASSYGTGSAAFF
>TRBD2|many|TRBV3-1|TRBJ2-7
TGTGCCAGCAGCCAAGATCGTCGGGAGGCGTGCTTC
CASSQDRREACF
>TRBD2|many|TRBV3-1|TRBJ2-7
TGTGCCAGCAGCCGTGGACTAGCGGGAGCGGACGAGCAGTACTTC
CASSRGLAGADEQYF
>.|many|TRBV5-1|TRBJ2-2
TGCGCCAGCAGCTTACAGGGACCCCTTAACACCGGGGAGCTGTTTTTT
CASSLQGPLNTGELFF
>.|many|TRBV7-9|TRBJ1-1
TGTGCCAGCAGCTTTACTGGCACTGAAGCTTTCTTT
CASSFTGTEAFF
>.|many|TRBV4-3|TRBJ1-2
TGCGCCAGCAGCCAAGATAGGAGGGGCAGGGAAAGCGGCTACACCTTC
CASSQDRRGRESGYTF
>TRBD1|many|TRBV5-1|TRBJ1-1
TGCGCCAGCAGTCGGACAGGGGGCACCTCTGAAGCTTTCTTT
CASSRTGGTSEAFF
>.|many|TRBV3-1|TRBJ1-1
TGTGCCAGCAGCCGTCTGAACACTGAAGCTTTCTTT
CASSRLNTEAFF
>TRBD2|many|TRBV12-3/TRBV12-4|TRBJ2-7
TGTGCCAGCAGTTTACAGGGCGGGGGGCGCCACGAGCAGTACTTC
CASSLQGGGRHEQYF
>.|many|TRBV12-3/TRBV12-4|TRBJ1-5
TGTGCCAGCAGTTCCCCGACCAGGGGCAGCAATCAGCCCCAGCATTTT
CASSSPTRGSNQPQHF
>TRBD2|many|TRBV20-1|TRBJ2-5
TGCAGTGCTAGAGCCACGTCGGGACTAGCCAGCTCAACGACCCAGTACTTC
CSARATSGLASSTTQYF
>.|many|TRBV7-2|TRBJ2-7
TGTGCCAGCAGCGGGTACTACGAGCAGTACTTC
CASSGYYEQYF
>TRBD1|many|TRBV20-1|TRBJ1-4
TGCAGTGCTAAGACAGGGGTGGATGAAAAACTGTTTTTT
CSAKTGVDEKLFF
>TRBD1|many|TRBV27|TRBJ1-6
TGTGCCAGCAGAAAAACCGGGACAGGGAGTTCACCCCTCCACTTT
CASRKTGTGSSPLHF
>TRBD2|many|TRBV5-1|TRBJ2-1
TGCGCCAGCAGCTTGTTGGTAGCGGGGCCCTACAATGAGCAGTTCTTC
CASSLLVAGPYNEQFF
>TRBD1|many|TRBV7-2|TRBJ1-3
TGTGCCAGCAGCCGCGACAGGGCTTCGGGAAACACCATATATTTT
CASSRDRASGNTIYF
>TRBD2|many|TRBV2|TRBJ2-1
TGTGCCAGCAGTGGGACTAGCGGGGCCTCCCTCAATGAGCAGTTCTTC
CASSGTSGASLNEQFF
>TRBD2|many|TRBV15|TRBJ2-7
TGTGCCACCAGCGGCGGGGGTAACTCCTACGAGCAGTACTTC
CATSGGGNSYEQYF
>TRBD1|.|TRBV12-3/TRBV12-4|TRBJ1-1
TGTGCCAGCAGTACCCTCACTGGACAGGGAGGGGCTGAAGCTTTCTTT
CASSTLTGQGGAEAFF
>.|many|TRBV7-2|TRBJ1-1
TGTGCCAGCAGCTTAGTGGAGGGGTCCACTGAAGCTTTCTTT
CASSLVEGSTEAFF
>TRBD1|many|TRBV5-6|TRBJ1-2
TGTGCCAGCAGCTCTCCACGAGGCCTAAGGGACAGGGAGTCTTTCACCTTC
CASSSPRGLRDRESFTF
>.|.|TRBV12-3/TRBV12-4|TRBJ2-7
TGTGCCAGCAGCTCCGAGGCCTACGAGCAGTACTTC
CASSSEAYEQYF
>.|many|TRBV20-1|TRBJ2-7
TGCAGTGCCGGGGGAGGAACCTACGAGCAGTACTTC
CSAGGGTYEQYF
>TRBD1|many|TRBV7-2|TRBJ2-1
TGTGCCAGCAGGGGACAGGGGCGCCCACTAAATAGCGATGAGCAGTTCTTC
CASRGQGRPLNSDEQFF
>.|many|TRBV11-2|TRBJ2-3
TGTGCCAGCAGCGTAATCACAGATACGCAGTATTTT
CASSVITDTQYF
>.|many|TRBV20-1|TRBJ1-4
TGCAGTGCCCAGGAGGGACATCGAGGTGAAAAACTGTTTTTT
CSAQEGHRGEKLFF
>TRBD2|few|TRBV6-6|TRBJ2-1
TGTGCCAGCAGTTCCGGGACTAGTCGGACCGAGCAGTTCTTC
CASSSGTSRTEQFF
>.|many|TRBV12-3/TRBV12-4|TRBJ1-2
TGTGCCAGTTCGCCCGGACGCCTGGACTATGGCTACACCTTC
CASSPGRLDYGYTF
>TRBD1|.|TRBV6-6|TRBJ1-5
TGTGCCAGCAGCCACCAATTGCGCGACAGGGGGCAGAATCAGCCCCAGCATTTT
CASSHQLRDRGQNQPQHF
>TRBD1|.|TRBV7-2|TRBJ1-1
TGTGCCAGCAGCCAAGGGACAGCCCTATCGGGCACTGAAGCTTTCTTT
CASSQGTALSGTEAFF
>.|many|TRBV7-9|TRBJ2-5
TGTGCCAGCAGCTTACGGGCTGGGGGACCCGGGTCGGAGACCCAGTACTTC
CASSLRAGGPGSETQYF
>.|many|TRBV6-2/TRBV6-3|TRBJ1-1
TGTGCCAGCAGTTACTCTAGGCACCTGAACACTGAAGCTTTCTTT
CASSYSRHLNTEAFF
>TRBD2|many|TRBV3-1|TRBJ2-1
TGTGCCAGCAGCCAAGATCGGACTAGCGGATACAATGAGCAGTTCTTC
CASSQDRTSGYNEQFF
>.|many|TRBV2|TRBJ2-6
TGTGCCAGCAGCCCAGTTCTGGGTGGGGCCAACGTCCTGACTTTC
CASSPVLGGANVLTF
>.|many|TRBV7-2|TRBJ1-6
TGTGCCAGCAGCTCCCCTGGACGGTCCAGGGGTTCACCCCTCCACTTT
CASSSPGRSRGSPLHF